The 20 T cell receptor beta chains presented below share a single source sample, sequenced in a study of vaccination effects on CD4 cells after COVID-19. The data were produced by immunoSEQ multiplex PCR, yet TCRdb's version contains in-frame clones alone and is incomplete. Of roughly 51,000 clones in the sample, under 85% were seen once. Antigens of these TCRs are unknown. Isolating CD4+ T cells followed more than 9 days of culture. According to PCR results, the person was infected with SARS-CoV-2 between March and December 2020. As their vaccination, participants received two doses of either BNT162b2 or mRNA-1273. The input for sequencing was CD4+ T cells from PBMCs cultured without peptide, taken after COVID-19 vaccination. The receptors derive from a human donor who had a prior SARS-CoV-2 infection.

The CDR3: CASSFLRGYEQYF. The CDR3 nucleotides are TGTGCCAGCAGCTTCCTCAGGGGCTACGAGCAGTACTTC. The genes are TRBV7-2 and TRBJ2-7; weak D call: TRBD1 (6 bases). V lost 3 bases, J lost 3 bases, and 9 bases lay in between. This CDR3 has 13 residues. Germline V gives CDR1 SGHTA, CDR2 FQGNSA. Using reference TRBV7-2 and TRBJ2-7 for the parts outside the CDR3, the full variable domain is GAGVSQSPSNKVTEKGKDVELRCDPISGHTALYWYRQSLGQGLEFLIYFQGNSAPDKSGLPSDRFSAERTGGSVSTLTIQRTQQEDSAVYLCASSFLRGYEQYFGPGTRLTVT.

CDR3 DNA: TGTGCCACCGGAGACAGGGTAGCTAATGAAAAACTGTTTTTT. Protein: CATGDRVANEKLFF. The chain is built from TRBV10-3 and TRBJ1-4; TRBD1 matches at 7 bases. The CDR3 totals 14 residues. Germline lookup yields CDR1 ENHRY and CDR2 SYGVKD. V trimming: 10 bases; J trimming: 3 bases; junction bases outside the gene matches: 8.

J is TRBJ1-4 and V is TRBV5-4; D ambiguous. Looked up from germline, CDR1 is SGHNT and CDR2 is YYREEE (reference sequence). CDR3 length equals 14 residues. The ends were cut back, 4 bases at V and 0 bases at J, with 7 bases in the middle. The CDR3 spells CASSPSPTNEKLFF. CDR3 DNA: TGTGCCAGCAGCCCTAGCCCAACTAATGAAAAACTGTTTTTT.

The chain combines TRBV18 with TRBJ1-6; no reliable D call. The CDR3 has 16 amino acids. Trimming took off 0 bases at V and 9 bases at J, with 15 bases between the two ends. Germline V lookup: CDR1 KGHSH, CDR2 LQKENI. The CDR3 sequence is CASSPPKQTSGSPLHF. CDR3 nucleotides: TGTGCCAGCTCACCACCGAAACAGACTTCGGGTTCACCCCTCCACTTT.

The V and J genes are TRBV19 and TRBJ1-5, with a tentative D call TRBD1 (6 bases). This CDR3 spans 18 amino acids. The V and J ends lost 6 bases and 1 base respectively, with 22 bases between them. Germline V gives CDR1 LNHDA, CDR2 SQIVND (reference sequence). In DNA form, the CDR3 reads TGTGCCAGTAGACCAAAGGTCGACAGGAGACTAAGCAATCAGCCCCAGCATTTT. It codes for CASRPKVDRRLSNQPQHF. The full variable domain, with the rest looked up from reference TRBV19 and TRBJ1-5, is DGGITQSPKYLFRKEGQNVTLSCEQNLNHDAMYWYRQDPGQGLRLIYYSQIVNDFQKGDIAEGYSVSREKKESFPLTVTSAQKNPTAFYLCASRPKVDRRLSNQPQHFGDGTRLSIL.

The V call is TRBV5-1, the J call TRBJ2-5; perhaps TRBD2 as D (6 bases). The germline V gene encodes CDR1 SGHRS and CDR2 YFSETQ. V was pared by 0 bases and J by 8 bases, with 11 bases between. The CDR3 consists of 13 residues. In nucleotides, the CDR3 is TGCGCCAGCAGCTTGGCCGAGGGACTCACCCAGTACTTC. It yields the protein CASSLAEGLTQYF.

The CDR3 protein is CASSYQTETQYF. CDR3 nucleotides: TGTGCCAGCAGCTACCAAACGGAGACCCAGTACTTC. The rearrangement links TRBV11-3 to TRBJ2-5, with D hard to call. Trimming took 4 bases from V and 5 from J, leaving 8 bases between them. This CDR3 is 12 amino acids long. Germline CDR1 reads SGHNT; CDR2 reads YENEEA.

The chain joins TRBV2 to TRBJ2-6; D possibly uses TRBD1 or TRBD2 (6 bases each). Trimming shortened V by 10 bases and J by 4 bases, and 17 bases separated the two germline ends. Germline V gene lookup returns CDR1 SNHLY and CDR2 FYNNEI. The CDR3 has 15 amino acids. The CDR3 loop reads CATPRGPSGANVLTF. In DNA, the CDR3 is TGTGCCACTCCCCGGGGGCCATCCGGGGCCAACGTCCTGACTTTC.

The CDR3 loop reads CAIKEAEYGEQYF. For the CDR3, the DNA is TGTGCCATCAAGGAGGCGGAGTACGGCGAGCAGTACTTC. The chain is built from TRBV10-3 and TRBJ2-7; tentative D call: TRBD2 (5 bases). Germline CDR1 reads ENHRY; CDR2 reads SYGVKD. The CDR3 runs 13 residues. V lost 7 bases to trimming and J lost 6 bases, with 16 bases between them.

This clone turned up a few times. The chain recombines TRBV5-4 with TRBJ1-6, with 7 bases that match TRBD1. The germline CDR1 and CDR2 sequences are SGHNT and YYREEE (reference sequence). V lost 0 bases to trimming and J lost 3 bases; unmatched junction nucleotides: 3. The CDR3 runs 16 residues. CDR3 region: CASSLVDRDYNSPLHF. CDR3 nucleotides: TGTGCCAGCAGCTTGGTTGACAGGGACTATAATTCACCCCTCCACTTT.

This clone was detected only a few times. The V gene is TRBV5-6, the J gene TRBJ2-5; TRBD2 matches 12 bases. Per the germline V gene, CDR1 is SGHDT and CDR2 is YYEEEE. The CDR3 is made up of 17 amino acids. J lost 1 base, V lost 0 bases, and 4 bases had no gene match. The chain's CDR3 is CASSLGRTSGIQETQYF. In DNA form, the CDR3 reads TGTGCCAGCAGCTTGGGCCGGACTAGCGGGATCCAAGAGACCCAGTACTTC.

This clone occurred a few times. The rearrangement uses TRBV10-3 and TRBJ1-3; possibly TRBD1 for D (5 bases). Trimming removed 10 bases at V and 3 bases at J, with 13 bases between. The V gene's germline CDR1 is ENHRY and CDR2 SYGVKD. This CDR3 has 13 amino acids. The CDR3 reads CASSGTDGNTIYF. The DNA of the CDR3 is TGTGCCAGCAGCGGGACGGATGGAAACACCATATATTTT.

The chain carries TRBV4-2 and TRBJ2-3, with 14 positions matching TRBD2. Germline V lookup: CDR1 LGHNA, CDR2 YNFKEQ. The V segment lost 1 base and the J segment 2 bases; nucleotides outside the gene matches: 2. This CDR3 has 17 amino acids. CDR3: CASSQGLAGGNTDTQYF. The CDR3 region has the DNA TGTGCCAGCAGCCAAGGACTAGCGGGGGGGAACACAGATACGCAGTATTTT.

The genes are TRBV2 and TRBJ1-5; D is undetermined. Trimming took 3 bases from V and 0 from J, leaving 9 bases between them. Germline CDR1 and CDR2: SNHLY and FYNNEI. This CDR3 has 15 amino acids. Written as DNA, the CDR3 is TGTGCCAGCAGTGAGGCAGGATATAGCAATCAGCCCCAGCATTTT. This gives the protein CASSEAGYSNQPQHF.

This clone showed up just once. The chain has TRBV18 and TRBJ1-2; a possible D gene is TRBD1 (6 bases). The V gene's germline CDR1 is KGHSH and CDR2 LQKENI. The CDR3 has 12 amino acids. Trimming cost V 3 bases and J 5 bases, with 7 bases left between them. The CDR3 DNA follows: TGTGCCAGCTCACCCCAGGGGTATGGCTACACCTTC. Its protein is CASSPQGYGYTF.

V usage is TRBV12-3 or TRBV12-4 and J usage is TRBJ2-1, with D perhaps TRBD1 or TRBD2 (5 bases each). This CDR3 has 13 amino acids. V was shortened by 4 bases and J by 4 bases, with 8 bases between the two germline ends. CDR3 region: CASSWDGYNEQFF. The CDR3 DNA is TGTGCCAGCAGTTGGGACGGATACAATGAGCAGTTCTTC.

The chain uses TRBV2 and TRBJ2-5; D is perhaps TRBD2 (6 bases). This CDR3 is built from 11 residues. CDR1 is SNHLY and CDR2 is FYNNEI in the germline V gene. The germline V and J ends were trimmed by 7 bases and 4 bases, with 7 bases remaining between them. CDR3 bases: TGTGCCAGCATGGAGGGAGAGACCCAGTACTTC. Translated: CASMEGETQYF.

This rearrangement joins TRBV27 to TRBJ1-1; 10 positions agree with TRBD1. V dropped 5 bases and J dropped 1; count of bases not matched to a gene: 4. This CDR3 contains 15 residues. The germline V gene encodes CDR1 MNHEY and CDR2 SMNVEV (reference sequence). The CDR3 region is CASSRTGGGNTEAFF. Here the CDR3 DNA reads TGTGCCAGCAGTAGGACAGGGGGTGGGAACACTGAAGCTTTCTTT.

The chain combines TRBV5-1 with TRBJ2-5; no clear D. This CDR3 spans 13 amino acids. The V end was cut by 2 bases, the J end by 5 bases, with 10 bases between. The germline gives CDR1 SGHRS, CDR2 YFSETQ. CDR3 nucleotide sequence: TGCGCCAGCAGCTTCGCTAGTGAGGAGACCCAGTACTTC. Residues: CASSFASEETQYF. Looking up the rest from reference TRBV5-1 and TRBJ2-5 gives the full variable domain: KAGVTQTPRYLIKTRGQQVTLSCSPISGHRSVSWYQQTPGQGLQFLFEYFSETQRNKGNFPGRFSGRQFSNSRSEMNVSTLELGDSALYLCASSFASEETQYFGPGTRLLVL.

This clone was detected only once. V is TRBV5-5 and J is TRBJ2-3; unclear D gene. CDR3 length: 16 amino acids. Trimming shortened V by 0 bases and J by 1 base, and 12 bases separated the two germline ends. Germline V lookup: CDR1 SGHKS, CDR2 YYEKEE (reference sequence). CDR3 loop: CASSLGHTRGTDTQYF. The CDR3 DNA reads as TGTGCCAGCAGCTTGGGGCACACACGAGGCACAGATACGCAGTATTTT.